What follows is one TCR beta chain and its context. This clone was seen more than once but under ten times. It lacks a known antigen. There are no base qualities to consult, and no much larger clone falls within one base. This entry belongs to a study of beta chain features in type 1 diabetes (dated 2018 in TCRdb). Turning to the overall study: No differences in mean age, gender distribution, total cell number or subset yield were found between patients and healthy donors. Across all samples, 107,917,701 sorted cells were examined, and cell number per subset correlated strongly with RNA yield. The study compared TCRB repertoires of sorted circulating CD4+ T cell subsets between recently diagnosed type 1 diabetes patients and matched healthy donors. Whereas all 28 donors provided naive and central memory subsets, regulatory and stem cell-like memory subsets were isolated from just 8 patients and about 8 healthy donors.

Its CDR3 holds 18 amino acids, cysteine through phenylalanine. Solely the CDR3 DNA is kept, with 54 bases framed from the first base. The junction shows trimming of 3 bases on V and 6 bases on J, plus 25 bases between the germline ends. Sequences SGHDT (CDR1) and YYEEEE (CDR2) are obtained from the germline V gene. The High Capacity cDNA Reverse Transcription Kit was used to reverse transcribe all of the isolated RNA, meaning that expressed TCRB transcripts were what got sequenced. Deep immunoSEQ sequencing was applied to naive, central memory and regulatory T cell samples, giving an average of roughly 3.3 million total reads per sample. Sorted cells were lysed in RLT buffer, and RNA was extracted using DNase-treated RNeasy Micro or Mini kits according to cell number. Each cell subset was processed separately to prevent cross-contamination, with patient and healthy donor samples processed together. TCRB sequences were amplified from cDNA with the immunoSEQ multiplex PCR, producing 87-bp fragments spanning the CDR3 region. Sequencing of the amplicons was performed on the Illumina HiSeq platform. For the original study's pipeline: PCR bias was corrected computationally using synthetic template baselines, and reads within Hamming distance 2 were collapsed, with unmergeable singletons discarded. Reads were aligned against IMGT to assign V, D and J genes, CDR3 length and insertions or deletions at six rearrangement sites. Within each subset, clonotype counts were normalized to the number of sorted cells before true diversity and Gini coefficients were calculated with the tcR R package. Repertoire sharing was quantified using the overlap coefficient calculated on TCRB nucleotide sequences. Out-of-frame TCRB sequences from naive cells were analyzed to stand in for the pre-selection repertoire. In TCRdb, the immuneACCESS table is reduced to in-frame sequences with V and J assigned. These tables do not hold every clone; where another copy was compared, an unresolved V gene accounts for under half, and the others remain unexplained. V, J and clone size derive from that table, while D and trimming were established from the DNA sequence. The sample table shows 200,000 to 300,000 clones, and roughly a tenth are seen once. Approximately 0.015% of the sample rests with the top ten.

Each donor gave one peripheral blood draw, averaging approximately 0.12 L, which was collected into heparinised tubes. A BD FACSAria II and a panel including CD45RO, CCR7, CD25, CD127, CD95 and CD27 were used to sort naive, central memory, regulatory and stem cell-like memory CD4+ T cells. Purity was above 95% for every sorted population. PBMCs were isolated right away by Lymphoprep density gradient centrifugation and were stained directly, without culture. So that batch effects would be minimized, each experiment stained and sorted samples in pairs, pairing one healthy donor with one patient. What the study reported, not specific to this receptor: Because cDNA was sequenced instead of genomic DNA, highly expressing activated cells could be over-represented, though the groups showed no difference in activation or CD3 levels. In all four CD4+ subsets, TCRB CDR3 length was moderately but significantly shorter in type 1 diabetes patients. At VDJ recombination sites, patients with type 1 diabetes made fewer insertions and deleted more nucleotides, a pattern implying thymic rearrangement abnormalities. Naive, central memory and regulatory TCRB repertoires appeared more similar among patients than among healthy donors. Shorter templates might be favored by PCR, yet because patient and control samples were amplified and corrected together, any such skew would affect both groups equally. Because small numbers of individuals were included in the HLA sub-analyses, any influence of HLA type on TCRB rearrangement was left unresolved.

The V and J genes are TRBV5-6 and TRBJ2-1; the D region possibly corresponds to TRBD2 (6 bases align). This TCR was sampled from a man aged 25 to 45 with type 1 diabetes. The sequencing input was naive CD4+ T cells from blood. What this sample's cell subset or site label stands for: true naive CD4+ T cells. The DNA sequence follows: TGTGCCAGCAGCTCTGCGCGGGGATCCTCTTCACGGGGCAATGAGCAGTTCTTC. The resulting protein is CASSSARGSSSRGNEQFF.